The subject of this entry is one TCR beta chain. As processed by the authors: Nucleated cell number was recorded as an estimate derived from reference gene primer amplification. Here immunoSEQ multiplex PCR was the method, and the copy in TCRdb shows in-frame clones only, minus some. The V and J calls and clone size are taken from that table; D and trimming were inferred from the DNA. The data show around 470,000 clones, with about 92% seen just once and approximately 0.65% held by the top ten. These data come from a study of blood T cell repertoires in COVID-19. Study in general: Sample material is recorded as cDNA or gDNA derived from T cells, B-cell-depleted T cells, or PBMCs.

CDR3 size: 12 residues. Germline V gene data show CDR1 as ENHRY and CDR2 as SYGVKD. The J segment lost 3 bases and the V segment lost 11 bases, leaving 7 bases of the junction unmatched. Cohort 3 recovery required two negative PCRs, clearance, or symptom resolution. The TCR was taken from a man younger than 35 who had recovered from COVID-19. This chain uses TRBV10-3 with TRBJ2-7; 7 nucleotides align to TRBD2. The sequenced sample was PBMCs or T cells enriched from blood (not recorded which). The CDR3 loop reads CASRTSNYEQYF. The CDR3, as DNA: TGTGCCTCCAGGACTAGTAACTACGAGCAGTACTTC.